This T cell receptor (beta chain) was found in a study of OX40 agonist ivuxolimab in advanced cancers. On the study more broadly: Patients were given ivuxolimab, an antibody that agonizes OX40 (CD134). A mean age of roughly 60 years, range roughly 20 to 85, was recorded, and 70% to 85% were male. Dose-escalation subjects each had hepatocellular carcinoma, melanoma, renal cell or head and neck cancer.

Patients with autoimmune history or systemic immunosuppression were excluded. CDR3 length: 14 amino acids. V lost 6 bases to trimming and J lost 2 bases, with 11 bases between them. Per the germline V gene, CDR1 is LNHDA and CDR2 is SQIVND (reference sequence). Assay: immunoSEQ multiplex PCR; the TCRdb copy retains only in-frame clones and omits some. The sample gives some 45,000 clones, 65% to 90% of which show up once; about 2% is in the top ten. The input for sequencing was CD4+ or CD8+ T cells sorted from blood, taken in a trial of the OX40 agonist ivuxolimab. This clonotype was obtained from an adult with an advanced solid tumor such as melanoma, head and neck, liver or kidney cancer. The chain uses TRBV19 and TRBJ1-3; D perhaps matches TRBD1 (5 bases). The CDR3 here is CASSPGFTGNTIYF. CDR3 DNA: TGTGCCAGTAGCCCAGGGTTCACTGGAAACACCATATATTTT.